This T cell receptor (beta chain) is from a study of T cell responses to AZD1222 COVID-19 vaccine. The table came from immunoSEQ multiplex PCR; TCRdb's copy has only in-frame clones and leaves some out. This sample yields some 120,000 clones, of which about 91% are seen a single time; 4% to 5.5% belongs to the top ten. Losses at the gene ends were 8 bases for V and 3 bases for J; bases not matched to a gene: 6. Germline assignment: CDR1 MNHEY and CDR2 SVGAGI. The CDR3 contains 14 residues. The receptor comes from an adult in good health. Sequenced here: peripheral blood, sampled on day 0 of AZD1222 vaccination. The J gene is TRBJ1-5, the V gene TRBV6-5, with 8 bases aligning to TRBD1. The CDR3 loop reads CASRQGQDNQPQHF. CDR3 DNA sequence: TGTGCCAGCCGACAGGGGCAAGACAATCAGCCCCAGCATTTT.